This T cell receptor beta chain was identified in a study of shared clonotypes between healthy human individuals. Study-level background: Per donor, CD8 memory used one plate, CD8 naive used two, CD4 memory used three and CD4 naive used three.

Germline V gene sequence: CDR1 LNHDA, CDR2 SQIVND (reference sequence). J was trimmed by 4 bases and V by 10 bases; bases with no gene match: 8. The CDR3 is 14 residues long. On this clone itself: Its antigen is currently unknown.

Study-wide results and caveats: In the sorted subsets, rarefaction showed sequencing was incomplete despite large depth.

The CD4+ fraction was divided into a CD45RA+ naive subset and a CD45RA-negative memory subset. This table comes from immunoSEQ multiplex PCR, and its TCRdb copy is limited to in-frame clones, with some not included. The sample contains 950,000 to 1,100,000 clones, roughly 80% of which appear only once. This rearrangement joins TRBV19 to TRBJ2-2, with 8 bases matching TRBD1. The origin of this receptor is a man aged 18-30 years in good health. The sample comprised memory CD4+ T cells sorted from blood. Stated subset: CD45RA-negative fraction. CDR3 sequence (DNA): TGTGCCACCCGAAGGACAGGGCTCACCGGGGAGCTGTTTTTT. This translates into CATRRTGLTGELFF.